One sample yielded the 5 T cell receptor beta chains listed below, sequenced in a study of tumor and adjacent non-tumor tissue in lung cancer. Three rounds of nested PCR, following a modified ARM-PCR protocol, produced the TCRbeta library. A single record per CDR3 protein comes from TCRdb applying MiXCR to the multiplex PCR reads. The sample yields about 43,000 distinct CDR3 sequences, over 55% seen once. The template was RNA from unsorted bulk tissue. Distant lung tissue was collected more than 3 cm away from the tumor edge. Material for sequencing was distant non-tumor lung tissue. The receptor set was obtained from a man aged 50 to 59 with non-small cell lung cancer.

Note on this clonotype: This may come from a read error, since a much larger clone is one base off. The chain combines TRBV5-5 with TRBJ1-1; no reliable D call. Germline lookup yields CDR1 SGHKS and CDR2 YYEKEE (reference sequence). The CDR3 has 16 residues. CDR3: CASRHNPDSPATEACF. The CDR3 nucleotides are TGTGCCAGCAGACATAATCCTGACTCCCCGGCCACTGAAGCTTGCTTT.

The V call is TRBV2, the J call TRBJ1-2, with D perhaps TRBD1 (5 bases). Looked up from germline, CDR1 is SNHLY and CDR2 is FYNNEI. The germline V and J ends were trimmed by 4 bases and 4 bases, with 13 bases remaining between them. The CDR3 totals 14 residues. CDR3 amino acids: CASSVSRVPYGYTF. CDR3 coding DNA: TGTGCCAGCAGTGTAAGCAGGGTCCCCTATGGCTACACCTTC.

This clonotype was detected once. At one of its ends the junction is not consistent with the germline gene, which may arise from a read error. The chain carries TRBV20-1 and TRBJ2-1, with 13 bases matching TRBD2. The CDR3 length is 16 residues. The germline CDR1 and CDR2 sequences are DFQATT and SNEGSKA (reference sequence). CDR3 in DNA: TGCAGTGCGAACGGACTAGCGGGGGTCCCCTACAATCAGCAGTCCTTC. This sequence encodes CSANGLAGVPYNQQSF.

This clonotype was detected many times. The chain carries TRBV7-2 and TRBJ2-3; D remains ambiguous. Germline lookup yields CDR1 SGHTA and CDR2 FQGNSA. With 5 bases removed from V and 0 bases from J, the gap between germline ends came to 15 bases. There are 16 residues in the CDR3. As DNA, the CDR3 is TGTGCCAGCAGCCCACAAGGGCTAACCAGCACAGATACGCAGTATTTT. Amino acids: CASSPQGLTSTDTQYF.

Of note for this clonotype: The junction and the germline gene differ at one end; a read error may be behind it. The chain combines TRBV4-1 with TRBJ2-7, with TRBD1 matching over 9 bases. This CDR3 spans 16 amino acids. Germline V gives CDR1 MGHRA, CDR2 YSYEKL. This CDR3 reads CASSQPGTGPSYGQYF. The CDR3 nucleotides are TGCGCCAGCAGCCAACCAGGGACAGGGCCCTCCTACGGGCAGTACTTC.